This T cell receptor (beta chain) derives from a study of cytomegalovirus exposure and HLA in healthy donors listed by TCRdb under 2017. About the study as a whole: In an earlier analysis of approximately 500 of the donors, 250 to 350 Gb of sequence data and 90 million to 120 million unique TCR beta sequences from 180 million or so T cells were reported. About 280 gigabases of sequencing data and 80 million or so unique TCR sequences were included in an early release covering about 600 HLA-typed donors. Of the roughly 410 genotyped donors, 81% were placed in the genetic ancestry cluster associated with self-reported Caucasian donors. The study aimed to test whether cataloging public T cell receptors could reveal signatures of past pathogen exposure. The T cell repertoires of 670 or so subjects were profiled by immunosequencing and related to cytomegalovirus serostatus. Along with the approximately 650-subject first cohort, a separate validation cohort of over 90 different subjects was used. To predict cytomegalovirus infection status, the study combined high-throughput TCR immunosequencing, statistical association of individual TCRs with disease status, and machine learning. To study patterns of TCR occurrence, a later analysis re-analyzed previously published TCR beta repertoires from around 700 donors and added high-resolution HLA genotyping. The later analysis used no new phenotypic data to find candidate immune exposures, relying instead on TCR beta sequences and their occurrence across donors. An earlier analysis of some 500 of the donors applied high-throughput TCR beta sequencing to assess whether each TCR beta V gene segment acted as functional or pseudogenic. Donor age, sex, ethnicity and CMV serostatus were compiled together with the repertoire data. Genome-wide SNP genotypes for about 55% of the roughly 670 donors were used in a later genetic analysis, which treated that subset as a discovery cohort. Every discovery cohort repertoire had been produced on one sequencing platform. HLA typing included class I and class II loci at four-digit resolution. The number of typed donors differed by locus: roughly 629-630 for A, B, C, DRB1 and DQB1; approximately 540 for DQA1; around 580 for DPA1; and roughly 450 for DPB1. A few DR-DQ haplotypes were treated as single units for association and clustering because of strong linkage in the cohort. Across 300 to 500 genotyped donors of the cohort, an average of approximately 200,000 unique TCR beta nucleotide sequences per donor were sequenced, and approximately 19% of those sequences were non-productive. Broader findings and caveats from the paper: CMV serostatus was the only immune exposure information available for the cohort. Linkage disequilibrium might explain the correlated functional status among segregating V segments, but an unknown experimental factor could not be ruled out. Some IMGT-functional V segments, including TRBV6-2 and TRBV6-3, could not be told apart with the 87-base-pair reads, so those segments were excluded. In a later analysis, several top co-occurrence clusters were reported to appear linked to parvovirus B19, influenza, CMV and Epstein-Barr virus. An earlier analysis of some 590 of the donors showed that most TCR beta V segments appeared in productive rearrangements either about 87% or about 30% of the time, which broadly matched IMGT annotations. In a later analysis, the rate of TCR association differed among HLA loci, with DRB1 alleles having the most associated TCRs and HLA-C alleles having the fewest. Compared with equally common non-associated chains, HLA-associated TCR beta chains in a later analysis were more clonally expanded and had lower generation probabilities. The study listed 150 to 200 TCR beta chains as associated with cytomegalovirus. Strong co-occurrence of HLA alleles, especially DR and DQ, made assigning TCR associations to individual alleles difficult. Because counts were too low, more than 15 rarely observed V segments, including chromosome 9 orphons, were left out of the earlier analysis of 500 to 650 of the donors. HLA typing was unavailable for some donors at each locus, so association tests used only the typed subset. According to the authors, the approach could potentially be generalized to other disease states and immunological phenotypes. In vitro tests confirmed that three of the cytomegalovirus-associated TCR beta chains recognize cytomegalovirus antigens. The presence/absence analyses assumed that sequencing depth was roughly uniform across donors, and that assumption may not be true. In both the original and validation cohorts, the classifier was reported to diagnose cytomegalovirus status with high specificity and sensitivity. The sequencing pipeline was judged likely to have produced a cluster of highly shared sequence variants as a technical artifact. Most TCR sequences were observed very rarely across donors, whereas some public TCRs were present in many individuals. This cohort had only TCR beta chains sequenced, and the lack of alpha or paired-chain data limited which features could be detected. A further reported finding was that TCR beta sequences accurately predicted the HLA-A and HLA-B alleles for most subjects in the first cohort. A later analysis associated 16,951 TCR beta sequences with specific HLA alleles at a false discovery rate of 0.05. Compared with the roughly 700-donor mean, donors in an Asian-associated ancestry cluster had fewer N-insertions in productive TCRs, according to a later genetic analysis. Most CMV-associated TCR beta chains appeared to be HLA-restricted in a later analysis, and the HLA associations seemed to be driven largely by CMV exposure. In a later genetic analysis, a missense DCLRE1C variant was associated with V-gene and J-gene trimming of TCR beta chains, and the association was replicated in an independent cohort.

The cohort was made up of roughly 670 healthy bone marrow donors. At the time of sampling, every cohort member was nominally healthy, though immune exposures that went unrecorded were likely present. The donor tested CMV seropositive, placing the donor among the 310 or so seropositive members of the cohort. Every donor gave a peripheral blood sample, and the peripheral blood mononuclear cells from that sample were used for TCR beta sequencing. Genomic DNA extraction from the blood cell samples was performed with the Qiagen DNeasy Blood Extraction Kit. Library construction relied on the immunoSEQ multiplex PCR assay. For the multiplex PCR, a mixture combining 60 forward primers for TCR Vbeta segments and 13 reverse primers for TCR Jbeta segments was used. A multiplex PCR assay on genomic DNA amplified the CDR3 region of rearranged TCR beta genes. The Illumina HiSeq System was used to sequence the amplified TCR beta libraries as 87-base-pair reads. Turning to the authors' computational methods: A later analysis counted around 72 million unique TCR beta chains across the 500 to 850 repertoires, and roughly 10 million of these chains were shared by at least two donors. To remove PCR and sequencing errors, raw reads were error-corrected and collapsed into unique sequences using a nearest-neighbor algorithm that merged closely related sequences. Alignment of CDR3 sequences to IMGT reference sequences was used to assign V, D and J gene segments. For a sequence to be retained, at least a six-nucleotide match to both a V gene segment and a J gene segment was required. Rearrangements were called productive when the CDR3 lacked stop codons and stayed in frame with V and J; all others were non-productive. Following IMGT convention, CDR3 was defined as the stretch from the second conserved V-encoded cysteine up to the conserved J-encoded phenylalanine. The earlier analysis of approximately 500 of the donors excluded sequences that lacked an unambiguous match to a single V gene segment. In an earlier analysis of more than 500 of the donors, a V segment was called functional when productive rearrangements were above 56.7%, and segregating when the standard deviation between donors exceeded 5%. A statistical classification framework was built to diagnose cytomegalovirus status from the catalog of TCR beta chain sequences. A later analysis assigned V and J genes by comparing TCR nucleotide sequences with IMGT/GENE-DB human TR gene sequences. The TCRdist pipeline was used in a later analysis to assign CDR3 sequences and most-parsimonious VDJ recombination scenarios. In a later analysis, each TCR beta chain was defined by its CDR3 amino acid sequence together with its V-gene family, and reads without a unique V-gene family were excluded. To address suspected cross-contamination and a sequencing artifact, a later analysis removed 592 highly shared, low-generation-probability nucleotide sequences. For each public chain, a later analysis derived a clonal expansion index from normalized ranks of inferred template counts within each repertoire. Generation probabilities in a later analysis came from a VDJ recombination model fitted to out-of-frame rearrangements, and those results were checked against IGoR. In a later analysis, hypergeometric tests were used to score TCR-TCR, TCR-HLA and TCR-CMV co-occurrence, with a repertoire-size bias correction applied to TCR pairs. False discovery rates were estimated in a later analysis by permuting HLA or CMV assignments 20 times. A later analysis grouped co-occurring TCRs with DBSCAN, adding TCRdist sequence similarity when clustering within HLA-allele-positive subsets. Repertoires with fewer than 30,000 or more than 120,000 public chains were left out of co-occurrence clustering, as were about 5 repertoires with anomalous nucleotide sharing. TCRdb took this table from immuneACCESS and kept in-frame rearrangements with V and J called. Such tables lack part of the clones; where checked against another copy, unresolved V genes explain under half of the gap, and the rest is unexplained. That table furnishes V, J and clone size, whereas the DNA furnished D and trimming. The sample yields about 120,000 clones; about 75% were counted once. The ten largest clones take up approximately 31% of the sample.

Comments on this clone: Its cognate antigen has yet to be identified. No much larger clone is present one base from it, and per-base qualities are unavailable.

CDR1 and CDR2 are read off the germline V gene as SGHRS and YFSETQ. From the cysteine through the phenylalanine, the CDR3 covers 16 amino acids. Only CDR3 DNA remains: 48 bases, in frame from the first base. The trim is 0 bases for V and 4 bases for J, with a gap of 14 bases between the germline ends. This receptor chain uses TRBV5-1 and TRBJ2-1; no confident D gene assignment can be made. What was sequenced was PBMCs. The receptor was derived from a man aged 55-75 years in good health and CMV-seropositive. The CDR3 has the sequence CASSLGTGGAYNEQFF. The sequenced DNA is TGCGCCAGCAGCTTGGGAACCGGCGGCGCATACAATGAGCAGTTCTTC.